A single sample is the source of the 22 T cell receptor beta chains below, sequenced in a study of T cell repertoires in cytomegalovirus infection. Which antigens these TCRs recognize remains unknown. Using its own MiXCR run on the reads, TCRdb lists one record per CDR3 protein. The table includes fewer than 1,000,000 distinct CDR3 sequences, around 29% detected once. The sequencing used cultured CD8+ T cells from PBMCs, collected from culture after CMV antigen stimulation. The receptors derive from a human donor in good health (CMV status not recorded). Some clones in this sample may be carry-over from other donors' samples.

The chain links TRBV2 to TRBJ2-7; 8 bases are shared with TRBD1. The CDR3 is made up of 12 amino acids. Unmatched junction bases numbered 5, after V lost 10 bases and J lost 3 bases. Germline CDR1 and CDR2: SNHLY and FYNNEI. For the CDR3, the DNA is TGTGCCATTCAGGACAGGGTCTACGAGCAGTACGTC. Its protein product is CAIQDRVYEQYV.

The chain uses TRBV4-1 and TRBJ1-1; D call uncertain. CDR1 is MGHRA, CDR2 YSYEKL, per germline. The CDR3 extends over 14 amino acids. V dropped 1 base and J dropped 6 bases, with 12 bases sitting between them. The CDR3 region has the DNA TGCGCCAGCAGCCAAGTTCGGGGTAACCCTGAAGCTTTCTTT. This codes for CASSQVRGNPEAFF.

The chain combines TRBV20-1 with TRBJ1-2; no clear D gene. The CDR3 has 13 residues. V was trimmed by 0 bases and J by 4 bases, leaving 9 bases between them. Germline V gene data show CDR1 as DFQATT and CDR2 as SNEGSKA (reference sequence). CDR3: CSARDKDGYGYTF. The DNA for the CDR3 is TGCAGTGCTAGAGACAAGGACGGCTATGGCTACACCTTC.

The chain joins TRBV6-5 to TRBJ1-1; possible D gene TRBD1, 5 bases. The germline V gene encodes CDR1 MNHEY and CDR2 SVGAGI. The V and J ends lost 2 bases and 5 bases respectively, with 9 bases between them. The CDR3 has 13 amino acids. The CDR3: CASSYGGLTEAFF. The CDR3, as DNA: TGTGCCAGCAGTTACGGGGGATTGACTGAAGCTTTCTTT.

The CDR3 is CATSRDPYPSTDTQYF. CDR3 nucleotides: TGTGCCACCAGCAGAGATCCATACCCTAGCACAGATACGCAGTATTTT. The genes are TRBV15 and TRBJ2-3; D is undetermined. Trimming took off 0 bases at V and 0 bases at J, with 10 bases between the two ends. This CDR3 contains 16 residues. Germline-derived CDR1 and CDR2 are LNHNV and YYDKDF (reference sequence).

This chain connects TRBV19 to TRBJ1-5, with no clear D. The V and J ends lost 0 bases and 7 bases respectively, with 7 bases between them. Germline V CDR1 and CDR2: LNHDA, SQIVND (reference sequence). CDR3 length: 13 amino acids. The CDR3: CASSIDVGQPQHF. In DNA form, the CDR3 reads TGTGCCAGTAGTATAGACGTTGGGCAGCCCCAGCATTTT.

V is TRBV28 and J is TRBJ2-7; D is tentatively TRBD1 or TRBD2 (6 bases each). With 5 bases removed from V and 5 bases from J, the gap between germline ends came to 10 bases. The germline CDR1 and CDR2 sequences are MDHEN and SYDVKM. The CDR3 runs 12 residues. The CDR3 bases are TGTGCCAGCAGTAGGGGGGCCGACGAGCAGTACGTC. Translation gives CASSRGADEQYV.

This clonotype was seen many times. The rearrangement links TRBV7-3 to TRBJ2-1, with a weak D call TRBD2 (5 bases). Trimming stripped 6 bases from V and 7 bases from J, with 16 bases between. This CDR3 spans 14 amino acids. Germline V gene lookup returns CDR1 SGHTA and CDR2 FQGTGA. The CDR3 sequence: CASSPSGSWNEQFF. Written as DNA, the CDR3 is TGTGCCAGCAGTCCCTCGGGGTCTTGGAATGAGCAGTTCTTC.

This clonotype was recorded many times. The chain employs TRBV7-6 and TRBJ1-1; the D is unclear. Trimming removed 2 bases at V and 5 bases at J, with 9 bases between. The CDR3 runs 13 residues. The germline V gene has CDR1 SGHVS and CDR2 FNYEAQ. This CDR3 is CASSLYGSTEAFF. CDR3 nucleotide sequence: TGTGCCAGCAGCTTATATGGAAGTACTGAAGCTTTCTTT.

This clonotype was observed at least ten times. The chain links TRBV7-2 to TRBJ2-3; D may be TRBD2 (5 bases). Germline V gives CDR1 SGHTA, CDR2 FQGNSA. V was trimmed by 1 base and J by 1 base, leaving 12 bases between them. This CDR3 region has 16 residues. CDR3 in DNA: TGTGCCAGCAGCTTAGAGTTGGGAGATGGCACAGATACGCAGTATTTT. Its translation is CASSLELGDGTDTQYF.

To note about this clonotype: One end of the junction does not line up with germline, which may come from a read error. V and J are TRBV4-1 and TRBJ2-2, with 7 bases aligning to TRBD1. The CDR3 totals 16 residues. The germline gives CDR1 MGHRA, CDR2 YSYEKL. CDR3 residues: CACSQAQSRGKGELFF. The CDR3 region has the DNA TGCGCCTGCAGCCAAGCCCAAAGCAGGGGGAAGGGGGAGCTGTTTTTT.

The V call is TRBV28, the J call TRBJ2-4, with D possibly TRBD1 on 5 matching bases. CDR1 MDHEN and CDR2 SYDVKM come from the germline V gene. CDR3 length: 15 residues. Trimming cost V 6 bases and J 4 bases, with 16 bases left between them. CDR3 in DNA: TGTGCCAGCAGAAAACACATTCAGGGAAAAAACATTCAGTACTTC. It codes for CASRKHIQGKNIQYF.

This clonotype has at least ten counts. The rearrangement links TRBV7-2 to TRBJ1-5, with 8 bases fitting TRBD1. CDR1 and CDR2 (germline): SGHTA, FQGNSA. The ends lost 1 base at V and 4 bases at J; junction bases unmatched: 3. The CDR3 loop spans 15 amino acids. CDR3 nucleotide sequence: TGTGCCAGCAGCTTAGGCAGGGGGCCAAATCAGCCCCAGCATTTT. Protein sequence: CASSLGRGPNQPQHF.

This clonotype was found a few times. V is TRBV6-2 or TRBV6-3 and J is TRBJ2-3; TRBD2 matches 12 bases. After removal of 2 bases from V and 6 bases from J, the junction contained 3 bases not matched to a gene. This CDR3 spans 15 amino acids. Germline CDR1 is MNHEY and CDR2 is SVGEGT. The CDR3 DNA reads TGTGCCAGCAGTTACACCGGGACTAGCGGGGATACGCAGTATTTT. Its protein product is CASSYTGTSGDTQYF.

This clonotype has ten or more counts. The chain links TRBV7-9 to TRBJ1-2; D call uncertain. CDR1 and CDR2 (germline): SEHNR, FQNEAQ (reference sequence). V was pared by 2 bases and J by 5 bases, with 18 bases between. CDR3 length: 16 residues. This CDR3 is CASSLSRDRFLYGYTF. The DNA for the CDR3 is TGTGCCAGCAGCTTATCCCGAGATCGCTTCCTGTATGGCTACACCTTC.

This clonotype was seen a handful of times. The chain employs TRBV5-1 and TRBJ1-1; D not certain. The V end lost 0 bases, the J end lost 0 bases, and 12 bases lay between the germline ends. This CDR3 is built from 16 residues. Germline V gene sequence: CDR1 SGHRS, CDR2 YFSETQ. The CDR3 bases are TGCGCCAGCAGCTTGGTCGGCAGTTCCATGAACACTGAAGCTTTCTTT. Protein product: CASSLVGSSMNTEAFF.

This rearrangement joins TRBV6-5 to TRBJ2-7, with 7 bases fitting TRBD1. The germline V gene has CDR1 MNHEY and CDR2 SVGAGI. This CDR3 has 15 residues. After removal of 3 bases from V and 3 bases from J, the junction contained 8 bases not matched to a gene. The CDR3 DNA is TGTGCCAGCAGTTATACGGGGACAGATAGCTACGAGCAGTACTTC. Its protein product is CASSYTGTDSYEQYF.

The V and J genes are TRBV6-1 and TRBJ2-7; D unresolved. CDR3 length: 13 amino acids. Deletions cut 2 bases from V and 3 bases from J, with 8 bases between. Germline CDR1 is MNHNS and CDR2 is SASEGT. The CDR3 loop is CASSESTFYEQYV. CDR3 coding DNA: TGTGCCAGCAGTGAATCTACGTTCTACGAGCAGTACGTC.

This clonotype has only a few counts. CDR3 protein: CASSLRGGLIGGNTIYF. In DNA, the CDR3 is TGTGCCAGCAGTTTAAGGGGGGGACTTATCGGCGGAAACACCATATATTTT. The V call is TRBV27, the J call TRBJ1-3; D may be TRBD1 (6 bases). The germline V gene has CDR1 MNHEY and CDR2 SMNVEV (reference sequence). The CDR3 consists of 17 residues. V was cut by 2 bases and J by 4 bases, with 18 bases left in between.

In its sample, this clonotype was seen a few times. J is TRBJ1-5 and V is TRBV6-6; unclear D gene. The V end lost 6 bases, the J end lost 5 bases, and 17 bases lay between the germline ends. The CDR3 has 15 amino acids. Germline CDR1 is MNHNY and CDR2 is SVGAGI (reference sequence). The CDR3 bases are TGTGCCAGCAGCACCCTCAGGTTTGGGGATCAGCCCCAGCATTTT. As protein: CASSTLRFGDQPQHF.

As regards this clonotype: A much larger clone is a single base away; this may be a read error. J is TRBJ2-3 and V is TRBV7-6; D is uncertain. In germline, CDR1 is SGHVS, CDR2 FNYEAQ. This CDR3 contains 16 residues. The CDR3 DNA reads TGTGTCAGCAGCCGGAACTTGGGTGACCGCACAGATACGCAGTATTTT. It specifies CVSSRNLGDRTDTQYF.

To note about this clonotype: The final CDR3 position lacks the conserved phenylalanine or tryptophan, pointing to a likely read error. The chain employs TRBV19 and TRBJ1-1; no clear D gene. The CDR3 contains 11 residues. Germline V gene sequence: CDR1 LNHDA, CDR2 SQIVND (reference sequence). V was clipped by 5 bases and J by 5 bases, with 6 bases between them. The CDR3 loop is CASSLGTEAFS. The CDR3 bases are TGTGCCAGTAGTCTGGGGACTGAAGCTTTCTCT.